The sequence of this TCR beta chain was determined in a study of T cells after somatic rescue of genetic block. The CDR3 loop spans 13 amino acids. Germline CDR1 and CDR2: SGHNT and YYREEE (reference sequence). V was trimmed by 4 bases and J by 5 bases, leaving 13 bases between them. The data were produced by immunoSEQ multiplex PCR, yet TCRdb's version contains in-frame clones alone and is incomplete. The sample comprises 100,000 to 120,000 clones, around nine tenths of which are singletons, and 1.4% to 1.5% rests with the top ten. This clonotype was obtained from a woman aged 18-30 years. The source material was peripheral blood mononuclear cells (PBMCs). The J gene is TRBJ2-7, the V gene TRBV5-4; D assignment may be TRBD1 or TRBD2 (5 bases each). In DNA, the CDR3 is TGTGCCAGCAGCCCGGGACGATCCGACGAGCAGTACTTC. This codes for CASSPGRSDEQYF.